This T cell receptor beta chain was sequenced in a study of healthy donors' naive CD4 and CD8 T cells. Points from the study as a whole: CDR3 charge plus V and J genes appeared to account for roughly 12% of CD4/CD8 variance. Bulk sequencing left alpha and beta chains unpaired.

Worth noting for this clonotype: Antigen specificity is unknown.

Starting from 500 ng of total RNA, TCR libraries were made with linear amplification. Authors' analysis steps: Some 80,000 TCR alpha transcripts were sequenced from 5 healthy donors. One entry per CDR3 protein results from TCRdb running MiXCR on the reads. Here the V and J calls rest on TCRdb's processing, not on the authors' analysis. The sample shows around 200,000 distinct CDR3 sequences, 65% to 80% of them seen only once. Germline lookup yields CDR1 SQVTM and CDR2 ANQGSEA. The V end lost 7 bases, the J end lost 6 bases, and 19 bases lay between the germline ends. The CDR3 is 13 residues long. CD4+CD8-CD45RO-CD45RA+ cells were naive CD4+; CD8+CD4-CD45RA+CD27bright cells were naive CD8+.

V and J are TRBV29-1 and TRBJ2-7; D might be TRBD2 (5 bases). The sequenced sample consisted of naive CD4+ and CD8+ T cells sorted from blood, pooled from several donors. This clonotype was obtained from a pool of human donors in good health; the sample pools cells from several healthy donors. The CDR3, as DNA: TGCAGCGGACTCACGACTATATTAGGCGAGCAGTACTTC. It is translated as CSGLTTILGEQYF.